These 10 T cell receptor beta chains share one sample of origin, sequenced in a study of molecular identifiers for immune sequencing clone quantification. TCRdb redid the calling of the PCR reads with MiXCR, one entry per CDR3 protein. The table lists fewer than 75,000 distinct CDR3 sequences, about a sixth of them singletons. The source material was naive CD8+ T cells from blood, with Jurkat cell RNA spiked in. Subset given: FACS-sorted CD8+CD4-CCR7+CD45RA+ naive T cells. These receptor sequences come from a human donor in good health. Some libraries in this study had Jurkat cell RNA spiked in.

The sample holds many counts of this clonotype. An end of the junction does not agree with germline; a read error may underlie this. The genes are TRBV7-6 and TRBJ2-5, with 7 bases fitting TRBD1. CDR1 is SGHVS and CDR2 is FNYEAQ in the germline V gene. The CDR3 covers 16 residues. The CDR3 spells CASSLERRQGQESQYF. The CDR3 DNA reads TGTGCCAGCAGCTTAGAGCGGCGACAGGGACAAGAGTCCCAGTACTTC.

In its sample, this clonotype was seen many times. This chain links TRBV5-4 with TRBJ2-4; maybe TRBD2 (6 bases). The CDR3 length is 16 residues. V gave up 4 bases and J gave up 4 bases, with 18 bases separating them. The germline CDR1 and CDR2 sequences are SGHNT and YYREEE (reference sequence). The CDR3, as DNA: TGTGCCAGCAGCCCGGAGGGCCCTGGGGGGAAAAACATTCAGTACTTC. Residues: CASSPEGPGGKNIQYF. Using reference TRBV5-4 and TRBJ2-4 for the parts outside the CDR3, the full variable domain is ETGVTQSPTHLIKTRGQQVTLRCSSQSGHNTVSWYQQALGQGPQFIFQYYREEENGRGNFPPRFSGLQFPNYSSELNVNALELDDSALYLCASSPEGPGGKNIQYFGAGTRLSVL.

This clonotype appeared a few times. This may be a read error: a much more frequent sequence differs by one nucleotide. The gene calls are TRBV4-2 and TRBJ2-1; 12 bases map to TRBD2. The CDR3 totals 17 residues. V was pared by 1 base and J by 4 bases, with 5 bases of the junction left unmatched. CDR1 is LGHNA, CDR2 YNFKEQ, per germline. The DNA for the CDR3 is TGTGCCAGCAGCCAAGGGCGGCTAGCGGGAGGGTACAATGAGCAGTTCTTC. This codes for CASSQGRLAGGYNEQFF.

Concerning this clonotype itself: With a much larger clone just one base away, this may be a read error. The rearrangement joins TRBV29-1 to TRBJ2-3, with TRBD2 matching 8 bases. CDR3 size: 16 residues. Germline CDR1 SQVTM, CDR2 ANQGSEA. CDR3 nucleotide sequence: TGCAGCGTTGAGCCCGACACTAGCGGTAACACAGATACGCAGTGTTTT. Translating it yields CSVEPDTSGNTDTQCF.

This clonotype was found a few times. CDR3 bases: TGTGCCAGCAGTTCACGGGTCAGTGGTAATTCACCCCTCCACTTT. Its translation: CASSSRVSGNSPLHF. V gene TRBV27 combines with J gene TRBJ1-6; D unclear. Between the trimmed V and J ends, which lost 4 bases and 6 bases, there was a span of 13 bases. The CDR3 consists of 15 residues. The germline V gene has CDR1 MNHEY and CDR2 SMNVEV (reference sequence).

This clonotype has at least ten counts. V is TRBV4-3 and J is TRBJ2-1, with 10 bases matching TRBD2. Looked up from germline, CDR1 is LGHNA and CDR2 is YSLEER. The CDR3 loop spans 21 amino acids. After removal of 0 bases from V and 1 base from J, the junction contained 15 bases not matched to a gene. The chain's CDR3 is CASSQDVGSGRSGASYNEQFF. In nucleotides, the CDR3 is TGCGCCAGCAGCCAAGATGTGGGTAGCGGGAGGTCCGGAGCTTCCTACAATGAGCAGTTCTTC.

This chain joins TRBV19 and TRBJ2-3, with D perhaps TRBD1 (5 bases). Trimming cost V 5 bases and J 0 bases, with 27 bases left between them. Germline values: CDR1 LNHDA, CDR2 SQIVND (reference sequence). The CDR3 extends over 20 amino acids. The CDR3 loop is CASSPRQGDGWVPSTDTQYF. The CDR3 bases are TGTGCCAGTAGTCCCCGGCAGGGTGATGGGTGGGTGCCTAGCACAGATACGCAGTATTTT. Complete variable domain (other parts from reference TRBV19 and TRBJ2-3): DGGITQSPKYLFRKEGQNVTLSCEQNLNHDAMYWYRQDPGQGLRLIYYSQIVNDFQKGDIAEGYSVSREKKESFPLTVTSAQKNPTAFYLCASSPRQGDGWVPSTDTQYFGPGTRLTVL.

The table lists this clonotype with a few counts. The chain has TRBV9 and TRBJ2-1; D is undetermined. Trimming removed 4 bases from V and 5 bases from J, with 16 bases in between. Germline-derived CDR1 and CDR2 are SGDLS and YYNGEE. The CDR3 is 15 amino acids. The CDR3: CASSNDGFGNNEQFF. The CDR3, as DNA: TGTGCCAGCAGCAACGACGGTTTCGGTAACAATGAGCAGTTCTTC.

In its sample, this clonotype was seen many times. This chain links TRBV5-1 with TRBJ2-2, with TRBD1 matching 11 bases. The V and J ends lost 5 bases and 4 bases, in that order; junction bases with no gene match: 4. Germline CDR1 and CDR2: SGHRS and YFSETQ. This CDR3 contains 15 residues. CDR3 nucleotide sequence: TGCGCCAGCAGGGACAGGGGGCGTGGCACCGGGGAGCTGTTTTTT. Its protein product is CASRDRGRGTGELFF.

This clonotype has a count of ten or more. The chain recombines TRBV28 with TRBJ2-5; D is perhaps TRBD1 or TRBD2 (5 bases each). The CDR3 loop spans 14 amino acids. Deletions cut 1 base from V and 4 bases from J, with 10 bases between. Germline V lookup: CDR1 MDHEN, CDR2 SYDVKM. The CDR3: CASSLSDGGETQYF. For the CDR3, the DNA is TGTGCCAGCAGTTTATCAGATGGGGGAGAGACCCAGTACTTC.